This TCR beta chain emerged from a study of blood T cell repertoires in COVID-19. Study background: Whether acute or convalescent, the COVID-19 samples came from the United States, Italy and Spain.

Trimming cost V 3 bases and J 4 bases; bases outside gene matches: 9. From germline, CDR1 is MNHNS and CDR2 SASEGT. The CDR3 sequence is 16 residues long. Participant ages covered about 18 to 100 years across 25 or so US areas. Clones were sequenced by immunoSEQ multiplex PCR, and TCRdb holds only the in-frame ones, with some missing. The data contain about 57,000 clones, roughly 80% of them singletons. V gene TRBV6-1 combines with J gene TRBJ1-1, with 9 bases fitting TRBD1. The sequence came from a woman in her thirties or forties with acute COVID-19. The sequencing input was PBMCs or T cells enriched from blood (not recorded which). CDR3 nucleotide sequence: TGTGCCAGCAGTGATATCGTGGACAGGGGAGCCACTGAAGCTTTCTTT. It specifies CASSDIVDRGATEAFF.